One and the same sample provided the 9 T cell receptor beta chains below, sequenced in a study of radiotherapy plus CTLA-4 blockade in lung cancer. The repertoire was sequenced with immunoSEQ multiplex PCR; TCRdb's copy has only in-frame clones and lacks some. This table holds approximately 85,000 clones, approximately 83% found once. This material consisted of peripheral blood, taken from a patient treated with radiotherapy plus ipilimumab. These receptors all stem from a human donor with non-small cell lung cancer who had a partial response to radiotherapy plus ipilimumab.

The chain combines TRBV2 with TRBJ1-1, with 8 bases that match TRBD1. Trimming took 6 bases from V and 1 from J; bases not matched to a gene: 7. The CDR3 has 15 amino acids. Per germline, CDR1 SNHLY and CDR2 FYNNEI. CDR3 amino acids: CASRKQGVKNTEAFF. CDR3 bases: TGTGCCAGCAGGAAACAGGGGGTAAAGAACACTGAAGCTTTCTTT.

The chain combines TRBV28 with TRBJ1-5; D is ambiguous. V was trimmed by 8 bases and J by 9 bases, leaving 17 bases between them. Germline assignment: CDR1 MDHEN and CDR2 SYDVKM. The CDR3 contains 13 residues. This CDR3 is CASSYGLSGPQHF. DNA of the CDR3: TGTGCCAGCTCTTATGGTCTCTCGGGGCCCCAGCATTTT.

The V call is TRBV30, the J call TRBJ2-1, with TRBD2 identical over 12 bases. This CDR3 is built from 16 residues. Trimming removed 3 bases from V and 14 bases from J; junction bases left unmatched: 17. The germline CDR1 and CDR2 sequences are GTSNPN and SVGIG (reference sequence). CDR3 bases: TGTGCCTGGAGGACCCTGGGTGGACTAGCGGGAACTGGTGAGTTCTTC. Encoded protein: CAWRTLGGLAGTGEFF.

The chain combines TRBV9 with TRBJ1-6; D not certain. This CDR3 spans 16 amino acids. V was cut by 0 bases and J by 7 bases, with 14 bases left in between. Per the germline V gene, CDR1 is SGDLS and CDR2 is YYNGEE. The DNA for the CDR3 is TGTGCCAGCAGCGTAGAATCCGACTCCTGGAATTCACCCCTCCACTTT. Encoded protein: CASSVESDSWNSPLHF.

V usage is TRBV18 and J usage is TRBJ1-5; tentative D call: TRBD1 (5 bases). The germline CDR1 and CDR2 sequences are KGHSH and LQKENI. This CDR3 is 14 amino acids long. The ends were cut back, 6 bases at V and 6 bases at J, with 15 bases in the middle. The CDR3 protein is CASSEAGNTQPQHF. The CDR3 DNA reads TGTGCCAGCTCTGAGGCAGGGAATACTCAGCCCCAGCATTTT.

The V gene is TRBV27, the J gene TRBJ2-7; 8 bases align to TRBD1. From germline, CDR1 is MNHEY and CDR2 SMNVEV (reference sequence). V gave up 0 bases and J gave up 5 bases; unmatched junction bases: 12. The CDR3 has 17 amino acids. The CDR3 here is CASSLSGVRDRFNEQYV. The CDR3 coding sequence is TGTGCCAGCAGTTTATCGGGGGTCCGGGACAGGTTCAACGAGCAGTACGTC.

The J gene is TRBJ1-1, the V gene TRBV15, with D perhaps TRBD1 (6 bases). The germline V and J ends were trimmed by 3 bases and 3 bases, with 14 bases remaining between them. The CDR3 contains 15 residues. CDR1 is LNHNV and CDR2 is YYDKDF in the germline V gene (reference sequence). CDR3 in DNA: TGTGCCACCAGCAGTTTAAGAGGGGGGGACACTGAAGCTTTCTTT. It translates to CATSSLRGGDTEAFF.

The chain uses TRBV19 and TRBJ2-2; TRBD2 matches at 13 bases. Trimming removed 4 bases from V and 0 bases from J; junction bases left unmatched: 2. This CDR3 has 17 residues. Germline CDR1 is LNHDA and CDR2 is SQIVND (reference sequence). The CDR3 is CASSKGTSGANTGELFF. In DNA form, the CDR3 reads TGTGCCAGTAGTAAAGGGACTAGCGGGGCGAACACCGGGGAGCTGTTTTTT.

The chain links TRBV11-2 to TRBJ1-5; D call uncertain. Trimming pared 1 base from V and 5 bases from J, leaving 12 bases between. The CDR3 contains 15 residues. Germline-derived CDR1 and CDR2 are SGHAT and FQNNGV. The CDR3 reads CASSLGGGVHQPQHF. In DNA, the CDR3 is TGTGCCAGCAGCTTAGGAGGAGGAGTTCATCAGCCCCAGCATTTT.